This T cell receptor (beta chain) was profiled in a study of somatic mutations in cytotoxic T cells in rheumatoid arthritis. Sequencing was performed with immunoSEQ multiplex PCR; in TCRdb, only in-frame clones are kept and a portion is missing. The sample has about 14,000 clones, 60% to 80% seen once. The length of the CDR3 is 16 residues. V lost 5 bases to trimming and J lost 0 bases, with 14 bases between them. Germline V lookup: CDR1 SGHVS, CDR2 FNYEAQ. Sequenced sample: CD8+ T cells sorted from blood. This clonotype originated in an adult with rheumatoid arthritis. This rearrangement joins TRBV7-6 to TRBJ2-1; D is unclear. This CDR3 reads CASSPSGLSSYNEQFF. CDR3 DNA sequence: TGTGCCAGCAGCCCATCGGGCTTAAGCTCCTACAATGAGCAGTTCTTC.